Described below is a single T cell receptor (beta chain) sequence and its context. This clone's antigen is unknown. No base quality information exists; no much larger clone differs at one position. The protocol used for the library was 5' RACE. The reads were generated on an Illumina HiSeq 2000. Template switching introduced a universal primer binding site; the final cDNA contained a unique molecular identifier, enabling accurate counting of TCR cDNA molecules. Specific primers in the conserved constant-segment region were used to synthesize first-strand cDNA for the TCR alpha and beta chains. To control for contamination, every cDNA library was double barcoded, receiving both a SMART-Mk sample barcode and Illumina barcodes. TruSeq adapter sequences and Illumina sample barcodes were added in two successive PCR steps. The TCR alpha and beta cDNA libraries were sequenced on the Illumina HiSeq platform using custom primers. From the authors' description of their analysis: Raw reads were processed with MiGEC to extract unique molecular identifiers, and MiXCR was used to determine CDR3 positions. Recombination models were inferred per individual with the repgenHMM and IGoR tools using an EM algorithm. Shared clonotypes were analyzed with the tcR package in R, and sharing was normalized by the product of cloneset sizes. Out-of-frame nonproductive sequences were analyzed to study raw recombination free of thymic and clonal selection effects. TCRdb reworked the public reads: Q25 trimming with fastp, MiXCR clone assembly, productive beta chains retained. Under each unique CDR3 protein, matching rows form one entry showing the most common genes and DNA. The authors' filters were not applied to this entry. Here the sample has 350,000 to 500,000 distinct CDR3 sequences; less than 20% occur a single time. The ten largest account for around 12% of the sample.

V is pared back by 0 bases and J by 9 bases, with 15 bases lying between the germline termini. The germline V gene yields MGHRA for CDR1 and YSYEKL for CDR2. The CDR3, cysteine through phenylalanine, is 15 amino acids long. Solely the CDR3 DNA is kept, with 45 bases framed from the first base. Every donor in the study was a healthy Caucasian. The study also sequenced three unrelated non-twin adults: a male aged 18 to 29, a male aged 50 to 60 and a female aged 50 to 60. Miltenyi CD45RO+ enrichment and human naive T-cell isolation kits were used to isolate memory (CD45RO+) and naive T cells from PBMC. The data were taken from a study of identical twins (dated by TCRdb to 2016 to 2018). General notes on the study: The study deep-sequenced TCR alpha and beta repertoires from monozygotic twins, unrelated adults of various ages and cord blood to test whether fetal clonotypes persist. Replicate twin experiments were performed at different times using different library preparation protocols to rule out contamination. Overall study outcomes, separate from this receptor: In monozygotic twins, out-of-frame TCR alpha sharing was systematically underestimated by recombination models, although the models agreed with sharing between unrelated individuals. Invariant T cells such as MAIT and iNKT could partly confound zero-insertion analyses, although diverse VJ usage argued against such confounding for most clonotypes. Because the same donors could not be followed over many years, the conclusions relied on cross-sectional statistical analysis. Fewer insertions were carried by abundant cord blood beta clonotypes, a similar but weaker trend appeared in young adult naive repertoires, and no such trend appeared in memory repertoires. In beta out-of-frame sequences, excess twin sharing was weaker, because having fewer shared sequences lowered the signal-to-noise ratio. Compared with coincidental sharing between unrelated individuals, out-of-frame TCR alpha sequences shared between twins showed an excess of sequences with low generation probability.

What was sequenced was naive T cells sorted from blood. The sample's cell subset or site label is to be understood as: cells isolated with a human naive T-cell isolation kit. The chain is assembled from TRBV4-1 and TRBJ1-5; a tentative D call is TRBD1 (6 bases match). The sequence came from a man in his fifties in good health. The bases read TGCGCCAGCAGCCAAGATAGGGCAGGGGTGAGGCCCCAGCATTTT. Its protein product is CASSQDRAGVRPQHF.